The rows below give T cell receptor beta chains drawn from one sample of a study of blood T cell repertoires in COVID-19. Using immunoSEQ multiplex PCR, the repertoire was profiled, and TCRdb retains in-frame clones only, with some absent. The table shows 130,000 or so clones, with around 84% occurring only once. Material for sequencing was peripheral blood. The receptor set was obtained from a woman in her fifties or sixties with acute or convalescent COVID-19. The CDR3 runs from the conserved cysteine through the conserved F or W. A D gene is named only where the DNA matches it firmly. For some rows the clone size is stated as once, few or many, or as a class when expanded; others skip it.

j_call d_call clone_size v_call cdr3_aa cdr3_nt
TRBJ2-7 TRBD1 few TRBV6-5 CASSRGQGKGYEQYF TGTGCCAGCAGCCGCGGACAGGGTAAAGGCTACGAGCAGTACTTC
TRBJ1-1 TRBD1 NA TRBV5-4 CASSLPTGGGTEAFF TGTGCCAGCAGCCTGCCAACAGGGGGTGGCACTGAAGCTTTCTTT
TRBJ1-3 TRBD1 NA TRBV5-4 CASSLETGVGNTIYF TGTGCCAGCAGCTTGGAGACAGGGGTCGGAAACACCATATATTTT
TRBJ1-5 TRBD1 few TRBV4-1 CASSQDFGTGVPPAPQHF TGCGCCAGCAGCCAAGATTTTGGGACAGGGGTCCCCCCGGCGCCCCAGCATTTT
TRBJ2-7 NA NA TRBV11-3 CASSFGGASSYEQYF TGTGCCAGCAGCTTTGGCGGGGCGAGCTCCTACGAGCAGTACTTC
TRBJ2-2 NA NA TRBV6-6 CASSYDRTANTGELFF TGTGCCAGCAGTTACGATCGGACAGCGAACACCGGGGAGCTGTTTTTT
TRBJ1-2 NA NA TRBV28 CASFKLDSYGYTF TGTGCCAGCTTTAAGTTGGACAGCTATGGCTACACCTTC
TRBJ1-1 NA few TRBV11-3 CASSTGWNTEAFF TGTGCCAGCTCGACAGGTTGGAACACTGAAGCTTTCTTT
TRBJ2-2 TRBD2 NA TRBV7-6 CASSLARLAGANTGELFF TGTGCCAGCAGCTTAGCGCGGCTAGCGGGGGCGAACACCGGGGAGCTGTTTTTT
TRBJ2-7 NA NA TRBV5-6 CASSSTYEQYF TGTGCCAGCAGCTCTACCTACGAGCAGTACTTC
TRBJ1-2 NA NA TRBV4-1 CASSLERGAAGGYTF TGCGCCAGCAGCCTCGAACGGGGGGCGGCGGGCGGCTACACCTTC
TRBJ1-6 NA NA TRBV5-1 CASSLVGDGRGDSPLHF TGCGCCAGCAGCTTGGTCGGGGACGGACGGGGGGATTCACCCCTCCACTTT
TRBJ2-3 TRBD2 NA TRBV4-2 CASSHYGLAGGSQYF TGTGCCAGCAGCCATTACGGACTAGCGGGGGGTTCGCAGTATTTT
TRBJ1-1 NA NA TRBV5-1 CASSLGTDHMNTEAFF TGCGCCAGCAGCTTGGGGACAGATCACATGAACACTGAAGCTTTCTTT
TRBJ1-5 NA few TRBV6-1 CASSGGLMAGEHQPQHF TGTGCCAGCAGTGGGGGGCTGATGGCAGGGGAGCATCAGCCCCAGCATTTT
TRBJ2-5 TRBD2 NA TRBV12-5 CASGRDSGVQETQYF TGTGCTAGTGGTCGGGATAGCGGGGTCCAAGAGACCCAGTACTTC
TRBJ2-5 NA once TRBV14 CASSQQWGRRYF TGTGCCAGCAGCCAACAATGGGGGCGTCGGTACTTC
TRBJ1-2 TRBD1 NA TRBV3-1/TRBV3-2 CASSQEGDRSNYGYTF TGTGCCAGCAGCCAAGAGGGGGACAGGAGTAACTATGGCTACACCTTC
TRBJ1-3 NA NA TRBV7-2 CASSLARNTIYF TGTGCCAGCAGCTTGGCTCGAAACACCATATATTTT
TRBJ1-2 TRBD1 NA TRBV3-1/TRBV3-2 CASSQEQTDRVYGYTF TGTGCCAGCAGCCAAGAACAGACAGACAGGGTATATGGCTACACCTTC
TRBJ1-4 NA NA TRBV5-5 CASSLGAGGGEKLFF TGTGCCAGCAGCTTGGGGGCCGGAGGTGGTGAAAAACTGTTTTTT
TRBJ2-7 TRBD2 NA TRBV11-2 CASSIGTSGGVAYEQYF TGTGCCAGCAGCATCGGGACTAGCGGGGGGGTTGCCTACGAGCAGTACTTC
TRBJ2-3 TRBD2 NA TRBV19 CASKLRGGPTDTQYF TGTGCCAGTAAGCTACGGGGGGGACCCACAGATACGCAGTATTTT
TRBJ1-2 NA NA TRBV7-2 CASSLTDLNYGYTF TGTGCCAGCAGCTTAACAGATTTAAACTATGGCTACACCTTC
TRBJ2-5 NA NA TRBV9 CASSVGAPRVQETQYF TGTGCCAGCAGCGTAGGGGCCCCCAGGGTACAAGAGACCCAGTACTTC
TRBJ2-7 TRBD1 NA TRBV6-5 CAIGAGTGNYEQYF TGTGCCATCGGGGCCGGGACAGGTAACTACGAGCAGTACTTC
TRBJ2-7 TRBD2 NA TRBV7-9 CASSYTSGASYEQYF TGTGCCAGCAGCTACACTAGCGGGGCCTCCTACGAGCAGTACTTC
TRBJ2-1 NA NA TRBV24-1 CATSDQTGISEQFF TGTGCCACCAGTGATCAAACGGGTATCAGTGAGCAGTTCTTC
TRBJ2-7 NA NA TRBV19 CASSPSPPYEQYF TGTGCCAGTAGCCCCTCCCCCCCCTACGAGCAGTACTTC
TRBJ1-2 NA NA TRBV6-2/TRBV6-3 CASSSGRGLNYGYTF TGTGCCAGCAGTTCGGGTCGTGGACTTAACTATGGCTACACCTTC
TRBJ2-5 TRBD1 NA TRBV5-1 CASSLDRGATQYF TGCGCCAGCAGCTTGGACAGGGGGGCGACCCAGTACTTC
TRBJ2-5 TRBD2 NA TRBV3-1/TRBV3-2 CASSQEGLGQETQYF TGTGCCAGCAGCCAAGAGGGACTAGGTCAGGAGACCCAGTACTTC
TRBJ2-7 TRBD1 once TRBV6-1 CASSDPRTTGAYEQYF TGTGCCAGCAGTGACCCTCGGACCACAGGGGCCTACGAGCAGTACTTC
TRBJ2-5 TRBD1 NA TRBV28 CATRTRDRVKETQYF TGTGCCACTCGCACCCGGGACAGGGTAAAAGAGACCCAGTACTTC
TRBJ1-2 NA NA TRBV27 CASSPPGGEGYTF TGTGCCAGCAGCCCCCCGGGGGGCGAGGGCTACACCTTC
TRBJ2-3 NA once TRBV5-1 CASSGDTSSTDTQYF TGCGCCAGCAGCGGGGACACTTCTAGCACAGATACGCAGTATTTT
TRBJ2-3 NA NA TRBV7-2 CASSFWGGRTDTQYF TGTGCCAGCAGCTTCTGGGGGGGCCGCACAGATACGCAGTATTTT
TRBJ2-1 TRBD2 NA TRBV5-1 CASSSRGTSGDSYNEQFF TGCGCCAGCAGCTCCCGGGGGACTAGCGGGGACTCCTACAATGAGCAGTTCTTC
TRBJ1-6 NA NA TRBV6-2/TRBV6-3 CASSYSGQRGSPLHF TGTGCCAGCAGTTACTCGGGGCAAAGGGGCTCACCCCTCCACTTT
TRBJ2-1 TRBD2 NA TRBV7-9 CASRHGTSGSGEQFF TGTGCCAGCAGACACGGGACTAGCGGTTCCGGGGAGCAGTTCTTC
TRBJ2-7 NA NA TRBV6-1 CASSEWAAASYEQYF TGTGCCAGCAGTGAATGGGCTGCCGCCTCCTACGAGCAGTACTTC
TRBJ1-3 NA NA TRBV19 CASSASIRVSGNTIYF TGTGCCAGTAGTGCCTCGATCAGGGTATCTGGAAACACCATATATTTT
TRBJ2-5 NA NA TRBV25-1 CASSEYTDQETQYF TGTGCCAGCAGTGAATATACAGACCAAGAGACCCAGTACTTC
TRBJ1-2 NA NA TRBV2 CAITGGADTNYGYTF TGTGCCATCACGGGGGGGGCGGATACTAACTATGGCTACACCTTC